The 30 T cell receptor beta chains given below trace back to one sample, sequenced in a study of T cell responses to AZD1222 COVID-19 vaccine. Generated by immunoSEQ multiplex PCR, the TCRdb table keeps only in-frame clones and is missing some. This table has some 140,000 clones, over 90% appearing once. The starting material was peripheral blood, obtained on day 0 of AZD1222 vaccination. The receptor set was obtained from an adult in good health.

The chain employs TRBV11-2 and TRBJ1-3; D ambiguous. The germline V and J ends were trimmed by 0 bases and 9 bases, with 15 bases remaining between them. The CDR3 contains 15 residues. CDR1 is SGHAT and CDR2 is FQNNGV in the germline V gene. The CDR3 here is CASSLDPTSSGTIYF. The CDR3 DNA is TGTGCCAGCAGCTTAGATCCCACTTCCAGTGGCACCATATATTTT. The full variable domain, rest sourced from reference TRBV11-2 and TRBJ1-3, is EAGVAQSPRYKIIEKRQSVAFWCNPISGHATLYWYQQILGQGPKLLIQFQNNGVVDDSQLPKDRFSAERLKGVDSTLKIQPAKLEDSAVYLCASSLDPTSSGTIYFGEGSWLTVV.

The V and J genes are TRBV19 and TRBJ2-5, with 9 bases fitting TRBD2. This CDR3 region has 15 residues. Germline V gene lookup returns CDR1 LNHDA and CDR2 SQIVND (reference sequence). The V segment lost 10 bases and the J segment 5 bases; nucleotides outside the gene matches: 14. CDR3 residues: CATGRASGDQETQYF. The CDR3 bases are TGTGCCACAGGGCGGGCTAGCGGGGATCAGGAGACCCAGTACTTC.

V and J are TRBV25-1 and TRBJ1-5, with D perhaps matching TRBD1 (6 bases). The germline V gene encodes CDR1 MGHDK and CDR2 SYGVNS. Trimming left V 1 base short and J 5 bases short, with 9 bases between. The CDR3 has 14 residues. The CDR3, as DNA: TGTGCCAGCAGTGAATTAAGGGGGGATCAGCCCCAGCATTTT. Its protein is CASSELRGDQPQHF.

V and J are TRBV10-3 and TRBJ2-6, with 7 bases aligning to TRBD1. With V trimmed by 10 bases and J by 0 bases, 12 bases remained unmatched. Germline V gene data show CDR1 as ENHRY and CDR2 as SYGVKD. The CDR3 length is 17 residues. The CDR3 sequence is CATNSGQPISGANVLTF. CDR3 coding DNA: TGTGCCACCAACTCGGGACAGCCTATCTCTGGGGCCAACGTCCTGACTTTC.

V is TRBV5-5 and J is TRBJ1-2, with TRBD1 matching over 7 bases. The CDR3 contains 16 residues. V lost 0 bases, J lost 0 bases, and 5 bases stayed unmatched. Germline CDR1 and CDR2: SGHKS and YYEKEE (reference sequence). The CDR3 sequence is CASSLAGTAANYGYTF. DNA for the CDR3: TGTGCCAGCAGCTTGGCCGGGACAGCCGCTAACTATGGCTACACCTTC.

This chain uses TRBV2 with TRBJ1-5; the D is unclear. The V end was cut by 7 bases, the J end by 1 base, with 11 bases between. Germline V gene data show CDR1 as SNHLY and CDR2 as FYNNEI. The CDR3 consists of 14 residues. CDR3 sequence reads: CASKPGISNQPQHF. DNA of the CDR3: TGTGCCAGCAAGCCGGGGATAAGCAATCAGCCCCAGCATTTT.

This clone was seen a few times. This chain links TRBV5-1 with TRBJ2-2; 7 bases match TRBD1. The germline V gene encodes CDR1 SGHRS and CDR2 YFSETQ. With V trimmed by 4 bases and J by 4 bases, 7 bases remained unmatched. The CDR3 is 15 residues long. Here the CDR3 reads CASSLGTVGTGELFF. The CDR3 DNA reads as TGCGCCAGCAGCCTTGGGACAGTAGGCACCGGGGAGCTGTTTTTT.

CDR3 amino acids: CASSLAGQYNSPLHF. CDR3 nucleotides: TGCGCCAGCAGCTTGGCGGGACAGTATAATTCACCCCTCCACTTT. The rearrangement joins TRBV5-1 to TRBJ1-6, with 7 bases lining up with TRBD1. Unmatched junction bases numbered 1, after V lost 0 bases and J lost 4 bases. This CDR3 has 15 amino acids. Germline loops: CDR1 SGHRS, CDR2 YFSETQ. Full variable domain (missing parts from reference TRBV5-1 and TRBJ1-6): KAGVTQTPRYLIKTRGQQVTLSCSPISGHRSVSWYQQTPGQGLQFLFEYFSETQRNKGNFPGRFSGRQFSNSRSEMNVSTLELGDSALYLCASSLAGQYNSPLHFGNGTRLTVT.

This clone was seen only once. CDR3 region: CASSIFHRPNTEAFF. For the CDR3, the DNA is TGTGCCAGTAGTATCTTCCACAGGCCCAACACTGAAGCTTTCTTT. The chain has TRBV19 and TRBJ1-1, with a tentative D call TRBD1 (5 bases). CDR1 is LNHDA, CDR2 SQIVND, per germline (reference sequence). V was trimmed by 3 bases and J by 2 bases, leaving 13 bases between them. The CDR3 has 15 amino acids.

The chain joins TRBV2 to TRBJ1-6; D uncertain. The CDR3 loop spans 14 amino acids. Germline V gives CDR1 SNHLY, CDR2 FYNNEI. Trimming left V 4 bases short and J 7 bases short, with 11 bases between. CDR3 DNA: TGTGCCAGCAGTGTAGGGCGGCAGAATTCACCCCTCCACTTT. Encoded protein: CASSVGRQNSPLHF.

This sequence joins TRBV27 and TRBJ1-5; 12 bases map to TRBD1. Unmatched junction bases numbered 8, after V lost 5 bases and J lost 6 bases. The CDR3 is 16 residues long. Per the germline V gene, CDR1 is MNHEY and CDR2 is SMNVEV (reference sequence). Written as DNA, the CDR3 is TGTGCCAGCAGTCCGTTGGGACAGGGGGCTAGTCAGCCCCAGCATTTT. Translated: CASSPLGQGASQPQHF.

This chain uses TRBV9 with TRBJ1-1, with D tentatively TRBD1 (6 bases). The CDR3 is 14 amino acids. The germline V and J ends were trimmed by 3 bases and 7 bases, with 16 bases remaining between them. Germline V gene data show CDR1 as SGDLS and CDR2 as YYNGEE. The CDR3 loop is CASSANQDSVEAFF. CDR3 coding DNA: TGTGCCAGCAGCGCCAACCAGGACAGTGTTGAAGCTTTCTTT.

The chain carries TRBV18 and TRBJ1-6; 7 positions agree with TRBD1. The V segment lost 3 bases and the J segment 6 bases; nucleotides outside the gene matches: 8. The CDR3 length is 16 residues. Germline assignment: CDR1 KGHSH and CDR2 LQKENI. CDR3 loop: CASSPSPDRSNSPLHF. DNA for the CDR3: TGTGCCAGCTCACCTAGCCCGGACAGGAGTAATTCACCCCTCCACTTT. Using reference TRBV18 and TRBJ1-6 for the parts outside the CDR3, the full variable domain is NAGVMQNPRHLVRRRGQEARLRCSPMKGHSHVYWYRQLPEEGLKFMVYLQKENIIDESGMPKERFSAEFPKEGPSILRIQQVVRGDSAAYFCASSPSPDRSNSPLHFGNGTRLTVT.

The CDR3 nucleotides read TGTGCCAGCACTTCGGGAGCGGGGGGGCCGTGGGCCAGCACAGATACGCAGTATTTT. Translating gives CASTSGAGGPWASTDTQYF. V is TRBV28 and J is TRBJ2-3; TRBD2 agrees at 10 bases. The CDR3 length is 19 residues. The J segment lost 0 bases and the V segment lost 7 bases, leaving 16 bases of the junction unmatched. Germline CDR1 is MDHEN and CDR2 is SYDVKM.

A few counts support this clone. V usage is TRBV2 and J usage is TRBJ2-7; no firm D call. Trimming removed 5 bases at V and 2 bases at J, with 16 bases between. The CDR3 is 15 residues long. In germline, CDR1 is SNHLY, CDR2 FYNNEI. CDR3 in DNA: TGTGCCAGCAGTAGTGACCCCCTACTCCCCTACGAGCAGTACTTC. Residues: CASSSDPLLPYEQYF. The full variable domain, completed using reference TRBV2 and TRBJ2-7, is EPEVTQTPSHQVTQMGQEVILRCVPISNHLYFYWYRQILGQKVEFLVSFYNNEISEKSEIFDDQFSVERPDGSNFTLKIRSTKLEDSAMYFCASSSDPLLPYEQYFGPGTRLTVT.

V gene TRBV3-1 (or the pseudogene TRBV3-2) combines with J gene TRBJ2-5; D possibly uses TRBD1 or TRBD2 (5 bases each). Germline CDR1 reads LGHDT; CDR2 reads YNNKEL (reference sequence). This CDR3 spans 15 amino acids. V lost 3 bases to trimming and J lost 5 bases, with 16 bases between them. CDR3 region: CASSHFGASSETQYF. CDR3 DNA: TGTGCCAGCAGCCATTTCGGGGCTAGTTCGGAGACCCAGTACTTC.

This clone came up once. This rearrangement joins TRBV14 to TRBJ1-4, with D possibly being TRBD1 (5 bases). CDR3 length: 15 amino acids. Trimming removed 1 base at V and 7 bases at J, with 13 bases between. Germline CDR1 SGHDN, CDR2 FVKESK. The CDR3 region is CASSQAAGRSEKLFF. CDR3 sequence (DNA): TGTGCCAGCAGCCAAGCAGCAGGGCGGAGTGAAAAACTGTTTTTT. The complete variable domain, with remaining parts taken from reference TRBV14 and TRBJ1-4, reads EAGVTQFPSHSVIEKGQTVTLRCDPISGHDNLYWYRRVMGKEIKFLLHFVKESKQDESGMPNNRFLAERTGGTYSTLKVQPAELEDSGVYFCASSQAAGRSEKLFFGSGTQLSVL.

V and J are TRBV7-8 and TRBJ2-7; a weak D match, TRBD1 (6 bases). Germline V gene data show CDR1 as SGHVS and CDR2 as FQNEAQ. This CDR3 has 14 amino acids. Trimming took 4 bases from V and 2 from J, leaving 12 bases between them. In nucleotides, the CDR3 is TGTGCCAGCAGCTCCCACAGGGTACCCTACGAGCAGTACTTC. Its protein product is CASSSHRVPYEQYF.

In this sample, this clone turned up once. V usage is TRBV5-6 and J usage is TRBJ1-4; D unclear. The V end lost 2 bases, the J end lost 4 bases, and 9 bases lay between the germline ends. The CDR3 length is 14 residues. The germline gives CDR1 SGHDT, CDR2 YYEEEE. CDR3 sequence: CASSFGSGNEKLFF. DNA for the CDR3: TGTGCCAGCAGCTTCGGGTCTGGTAATGAAAAACTGTTTTTT.

V is TRBV10-3 and J is TRBJ1-2; 7 positions match TRBD1. V was pared by 4 bases and J by 3 bases, with 5 bases of the junction left unmatched. The CDR3 spans 14 residues. The V gene's germline CDR1 is ENHRY and CDR2 SYGVKD. The DNA of the CDR3 is TGTGCCATCAGTGGCTCCACAGGGGACTATGGCTACACCTTC. Translation: CAISGSTGDYGYTF.

V is TRBV5-4 and J is TRBJ1-2, with unresolved D. Germline V gives CDR1 SGHNT, CDR2 YYREEE (reference sequence). Trimming shortened V by 1 base and J by 6 bases, and 16 bases separated the two germline ends. This CDR3 contains 15 residues. CDR3 nucleotides: TGTGCCAGCAGCTTGTTCGGTGGGTGGGCGGATGGCTACACCTTC. Translated, it gives CASSLFGGWADGYTF.

This chain uses TRBV10-3 with TRBJ1-2; 9 bases map to TRBD1. Germline V gives CDR1 ENHRY, CDR2 SYGVKD. The J segment lost 4 bases and the V segment lost 0 bases, leaving 3 bases of the junction unmatched. The CDR3 runs to 15 residues. This CDR3 is CAISESTGGSYGYTF. DNA for the CDR3: TGTGCCATCAGTGAGTCGACAGGGGGAAGCTATGGCTACACCTTC.

The V call is TRBV7-9, the J call TRBJ2-5, with D possibly matching TRBD1 (6 bases). The CDR3 has 16 amino acids. Trimming took 0 bases from V and 0 from J, leaving 11 bases between them. From germline, CDR1 is SEHNR and CDR2 FQNEAQ (reference sequence). CDR3 in DNA: TGTGCCAGCAGCTTAGCTAGGACAGCGTACCAAGAGACCCAGTACTTC. This translates into CASSLARTAYQETQYF. The entire variable domain, with the rest obtained from reference TRBV7-9 and TRBJ2-5, is as follows: DTGVSQNPRHKITKRGQNVTFRCDPISEHNRLYWYRQTLGQGPEFLTYFQNEAQLEKSRLLSDRFSAERPKGSFSTLEIQRTEQGDSAMYLCASSLARTAYQETQYFGPGTRLLVL.

The V and J genes are TRBV5-1 and TRBJ1-2; D gene ambiguous. From germline, CDR1 is SGHRS and CDR2 YFSETQ. This CDR3 contains 15 residues. V shed 0 bases and J shed 4 bases, with 13 bases lying between them. The DNA for the CDR3 is TGCGCCAGCAGCTTGGCCTCAGACCTAAGCTATGGCTACACCTTC. It encodes CASSLASDLSYGYTF.

In nucleotides, the CDR3 is TGTGCCTGGAGTTTTCCCGGGACAGACGATTCACCCCTCCACTTT. This sequence encodes CAWSFPGTDDSPLHF. This chain links TRBV30 with TRBJ1-6; TRBD1 matches at 7 bases. The CDR3 is 15 amino acids. J was trimmed by 8 bases and V by 2 bases; bases with no gene match: 9. Germline CDR1 and CDR2: GTSNPN and SVGIG (reference sequence).

This chain joins TRBV10-3 and TRBJ1-2; tentative D call: TRBD1 (6 bases). CDR1 ENHRY and CDR2 SYGVKD come from the germline V gene. Trimming shortened V by 8 bases and J by 6 bases, and 13 bases separated the two germline ends. This CDR3 is 12 amino acids long. CDR3 in DNA: TGTGCCATCCAGAGGGGGGCGAATGGCTACACCTTC. This codes for CAIQRGANGYTF.

The gene calls are TRBV11-2 and TRBJ1-3, with a possible D match to TRBD1 (5 bases). Germline V gene lookup returns CDR1 SGHAT and CDR2 FQNNGV. This CDR3 region has 13 residues. Trimming shortened V by 1 base and J by 4 bases, and 5 bases separated the two germline ends. The CDR3 sequence: CASSLGQGNTIYF. CDR3 DNA sequence: TGTGCCAGCAGCTTAGGACAGGGAAACACCATATATTTT.

V and J are TRBV2 and TRBJ2-7; TRBD1 is a possible D gene (5 bases). Germline CDR1 is SNHLY and CDR2 is FYNNEI. The CDR3 is 11 residues long. The V gene lost 7 bases and the J gene lost 5 bases, with 9 bases spanning the gap. The CDR3 DNA reads as TGTGCCAGCATAAGGGGCAACGAGCAGTACTTC. This sequence encodes CASIRGNEQYF.

CDR3 amino acids: CASSLGIATSGNTIYF. CDR3 in DNA: TGTGCCAGCAGCTTAGGTATCGCGACCTCTGGAAACACCATATATTTT. The rearrangement links TRBV11-2 to TRBJ1-3; no firm D call. The CDR3 runs to 16 residues. V lost 1 base to trimming and J lost 0 bases, with 10 bases between them. Germline V gene sequence: CDR1 SGHAT, CDR2 FQNNGV. The variable domain in full, completed from reference TRBV11-2 and TRBJ1-3, reads EAGVAQSPRYKIIEKRQSVAFWCNPISGHATLYWYQQILGQGPKLLIQFQNNGVVDDSQLPKDRFSAERLKGVDSTLKIQPAKLEDSAVYLCASSLGIATSGNTIYFGEGSWLTVV.

The chain employs TRBV6-5 and TRBJ1-2, with a weak D call TRBD1 (5 bases). This CDR3 comprises 12 residues. Trimming took off 8 bases at V and 8 bases at J, with 15 bases between the two ends. The V gene's germline CDR1 is MNHEY and CDR2 SVGAGI. The CDR3 reads CASAAGTGGYTF. The CDR3 DNA is TGTGCCAGCGCAGCAGGGACGGGGGGCTACACCTTC.